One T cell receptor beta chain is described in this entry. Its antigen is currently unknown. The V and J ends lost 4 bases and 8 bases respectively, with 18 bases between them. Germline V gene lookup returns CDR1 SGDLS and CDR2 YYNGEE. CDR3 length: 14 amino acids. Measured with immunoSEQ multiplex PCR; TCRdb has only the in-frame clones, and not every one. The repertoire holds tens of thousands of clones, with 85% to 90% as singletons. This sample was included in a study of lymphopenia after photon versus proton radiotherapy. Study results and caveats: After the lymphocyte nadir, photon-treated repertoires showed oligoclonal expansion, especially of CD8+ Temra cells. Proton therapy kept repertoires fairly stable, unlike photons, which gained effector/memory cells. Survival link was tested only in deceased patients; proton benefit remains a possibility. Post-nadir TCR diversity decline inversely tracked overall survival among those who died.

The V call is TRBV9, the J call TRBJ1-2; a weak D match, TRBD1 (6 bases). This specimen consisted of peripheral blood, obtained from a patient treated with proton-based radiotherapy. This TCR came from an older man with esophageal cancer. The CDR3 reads CASSPRGTLRGYTF. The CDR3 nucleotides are TGTGCCAGCAGCCCAAGGGGGACCCTAAGGGGCTACACCTTC.